Listed here is a single T cell receptor beta chain. This sample was included in a study of blood T cell repertoires in COVID-19. The overall study: The United States, Italy and Spain were the sources of the acute and convalescent COVID-19 samples. T cells, B-cell-depleted T cells, or PBMCs provided the cDNA or gDNA that served as material.

As handled by the study authors: Amplification of reference gene primers provided the estimated nucleated cell counts. TCRdb's copy holds only in-frame clones and misses some; the assay was immunoSEQ multiplex PCR. V, J and clone size were drawn from that table, and D and trimming were deduced from the DNA. The sample consists of roughly 91,000 clones, approximately 79% of them appearing once. The CDR3 covers 18 residues. CDR1 is MNHNS, CDR2 SASEGT, per germline. V trimming: 3 bases; J trimming: 10 bases; junction bases outside the gene matches: 21. The rearrangement joins TRBV6-1 to TRBJ2-7; 10 bases align to TRBD2. Sequencing was carried out using peripheral blood. The sequence was obtained from a man between 65 and 85 years old with acute or convalescent COVID-19. CDR3 residues: CASSDTPGTSGDLERQYF. For the CDR3, the DNA is TGTGCCAGCAGTGATACCCCTGGAACTAGCGGGGATCTCGAGCGACAGTACTTC.